Below are 16 T cell receptor beta chains sequenced from a single sample in a study of metastatic and nonmetastatic thyroid tumors. No treatment of any kind had been given to any patient before thyroid surgery. TCRdb reprocessed the PCR reads using MiXCR. The top ten hold about an eighth of the sample, which has around 16,000 clones, 20% to 25% seen once. Source material: tumor tissue. The receptors derive from a male donor with papillary thyroid cancer or a benign thyroid nodule (not recorded which). Some clones in this sample may be carry-over from other donors' samples.

This clone turned up a few times. A much larger clone is a single base away; this may be a read error. Since no conserved phenylalanine or tryptophan closes the CDR3, a read error is the likely cause. The gene calls are TRBV7-9 and TRBJ2-5; no firm D call. V gave up 5 bases and J gave up 5 bases, with 6 bases separating them. The CDR3 sequence is 11 residues long. Germline CDR1 reads SEHNR; CDR2 reads FQNEAQ (reference sequence). This CDR3 reads CASSNGETQYS. Written as DNA, the CDR3 is TGTGCCAGCAGCAACGGGGAGACCCAGTACTCC.

The chain carries TRBV30 and TRBJ2-1; D unclear. CDR1 and CDR2 (germline): GTSNPN, SVGIG (reference sequence). Trimming shortened V by 0 bases and J by 10 bases, and 13 bases separated the two germline ends. CDR3 size: 13 residues. The DNA of the CDR3 is TGTGCCTGGAGTGTCACAAGGCCCTGGGAGCAGTTCTTC. Its protein is CAWSVTRPWEQFF. Filled out from reference TRBV30 and TRBJ2-1, the complete variable domain reads SQTIHQWPATLVQPVGSPLSLECTVEGTSNPNLYWYRQAAGRGLQLLFYSVGIGQISSEVPQNLSASRPQDRQFILSSKKLLLSDSGFYLCAWSVTRPWEQFFGPGTRLTVL.

The V and J genes are TRBV7-8 and TRBJ1-1; D gene uncertain. V was trimmed by 4 bases and J by 1 base, leaving 22 bases between them. Germline values: CDR1 SGHVS, CDR2 FQNEAQ. The CDR3 loop spans 18 amino acids. Written as DNA, the CDR3 is TGTGCCAGCAGCTGGCTGTTAAAGGGCACGGGTAAGAACACTGAAGCTTTCTTT. Translation gives CASSWLLKGTGKNTEAFF.

The chain couples TRBV20-1 to TRBJ2-7; D uncertain. Trimming pared 3 bases from V and 2 bases from J, leaving 5 bases between. The CDR3 is made up of 11 amino acids. Per germline, CDR1 DFQATT and CDR2 SNEGSKA (reference sequence). The CDR3 sequence is CSASGPYEQYF. DNA for the CDR3: TGCAGTGCTAGCGGACCCTACGAGCAGTACTTC.

On this clone: One end of the junction does not line up with germline, which may come from a read error. The J gene is TRBJ2-1, the V gene TRBV18; D might be TRBD2 (6 bases). CDR1 is KGHSH and CDR2 is LQKENI in the germline V gene. CDR3 size: 14 residues. The CDR3 DNA reads TGTGCCAGCTCCCCACCCAGCCAGCGGGATGAGCAGTTCTTC. The encoded protein is CASSPPSQRDEQFF.

This clone was counted ten times or more. The genes are TRBV27 and TRBJ1-1, with D possibly matching TRBD1 (5 bases). The CDR3 is 13 residues long. Trimming pared 4 bases from V and 0 bases from J, leaving 6 bases between. Per the germline V gene, CDR1 is MNHEY and CDR2 is SMNVEV (reference sequence). The CDR3 reads CASSYRMNTEAFF. In nucleotides, the CDR3 is TGTGCCAGCAGTTACAGGATGAACACTGAAGCTTTCTTT.

This clone occurred many times. This chain connects TRBV12-3 or TRBV12-4 to TRBJ1-6, with D perhaps matching TRBD1 (5 bases). The CDR3 contains 16 residues. V was shortened by 4 bases and J by 0 bases, with 10 bases between the two germline ends. The chain's CDR3 is CASSWGPNSYNSPLHF. The CDR3 DNA follows: TGTGCCAGCAGTTGGGGACCTAACTCCTATAATTCACCCCTCCACTTT.

The genes are TRBV10-3 and TRBJ2-7; 8 bases agree with TRBD1. The germline gives CDR1 ENHRY, CDR2 SYGVKD. The CDR3 length is 19 residues. J was trimmed by 7 bases and V by 7 bases; bases with no gene match: 27. CDR3 sequence reads: CAIMWPTVLGQGQWLEQYF. CDR3 nucleotide sequence: TGTGCCATCATGTGGCCAACAGTACTAGGACAGGGTCAGTGGTTAGAGCAGTACTTC.

The chain employs TRBV20-1 and TRBJ2-1; D is ambiguous. V was clipped by 0 bases and J by 5 bases, with 5 bases between them. The CDR3 totals 12 residues. CDR1 DFQATT and CDR2 SNEGSKA come from the germline V gene (reference sequence). In DNA, the CDR3 is TGCAGTGCTAGAGATAACAACAATGAGCAGTTCTTC. This translates into CSARDNNNEQFF.

By share of the sample, this clone is medium-sized. This chain links TRBV6-1 with TRBJ1-1, with D perhaps TRBD1 (6 bases). V was shortened by 7 bases and J by 1 base, with 16 bases between the two germline ends. The germline gives CDR1 MNHNS, CDR2 SASEGT. The CDR3 loop spans 15 amino acids. This CDR3 is CASIRTSTGNTEAFF. CDR3 DNA: TGTGCCAGCATCAGAACCTCGACAGGGAACACTGAAGCTTTCTTT.

This clone was seen ten or more times. This rearrangement joins TRBV2 to TRBJ2-1; a weak D match, TRBD2 (5 bases). V was trimmed by 10 bases and J by 4 bases, leaving 14 bases between them. CDR3 size: 13 residues. Germline assignment: CDR1 SNHLY and CDR2 FYNNEI. CDR3 nucleotides: TGTGCCACCCTTTCTGGGGAGTACAATGAGCAGTTCTTC. Its translation is CATLSGEYNEQFF.

This chain connects TRBV20-1 to TRBJ2-7; weak D call: TRBD2 (6 bases). The CDR3 is made up of 18 amino acids. From germline, CDR1 is DFQATT and CDR2 SNEGSKA (reference sequence). The V and J ends lost 4 bases and 3 bases respectively, with 28 bases between them. CDR3 sequence reads: CSANVLLGSGPGVYEQYF. For the CDR3, the DNA is TGCAGTGCTAACGTCCTACTGGGATCGGGACCGGGGGTCTACGAGCAGTACTTC.

This clone was recorded a few times. The chain links TRBV19 to TRBJ2-5, with 10 bases lining up with TRBD2. V trimming: 4 bases; J trimming: 3 bases; junction bases outside the gene matches: 2. Per the germline V gene, CDR1 is LNHDA and CDR2 is SQIVND (reference sequence). The CDR3 spans 14 residues. The CDR3 protein is CASSTGLAEETQYF. The CDR3 DNA reads TGTGCCAGTAGTACCGGACTAGCGGAAGAGACCCAGTACTTC.

This clone has a count of ten or more. The chain uses TRBV20-1 and TRBJ2-7; 8 bases line up with TRBD2. Germline V gives CDR1 DFQATT, CDR2 SNEGSKA (reference sequence). The CDR3 runs to 14 residues. V lost 2 bases, J lost 5 bases, and 8 bases stayed unmatched. DNA for the CDR3: TGCAGTGCTAGAACCGGGACTAGGGGCGACGAGCAGTACTTC. Amino acid sequence: CSARTGTRGDEQYF.

In this sample, this clone turned up many times. The chain has TRBV19 and TRBJ2-3; 16 bases fit TRBD2. Germline trimming cut 9 bases from V and 5 bases from J; bases unmatched to any gene: 8. Germline CDR1 and CDR2: LNHDA and SQIVND (reference sequence). The CDR3 is made up of 16 amino acids. The chain's CDR3 is CASVGTSGRAGDTQYF. Here the CDR3 DNA reads TGTGCCAGCGTGGGGACTAGCGGGAGGGCCGGAGATACGCAGTATTTT. The variable domain in full, with the rest retrieved from reference TRBV19 and TRBJ2-3, is DGGITQSPKYLFRKEGQNVTLSCEQNLNHDAMYWYRQDPGQGLRLIYYSQIVNDFQKGDIAEGYSVSREKKESFPLTVTSAQKNPTAFYLCASVGTSGRAGDTQYFGPGTRLTVL.

This clone was observed many times. The V call is TRBV20-1, the J call TRBJ2-7, with 9 nucleotides matching TRBD1. The germline gives CDR1 DFQATT, CDR2 SNEGSKA (reference sequence). The V and J ends lost 5 bases and 4 bases, in that order; junction bases with no gene match: 3. This CDR3 is built from 12 residues. The CDR3 region is CSAGDREYEQYF. The CDR3 bases are TGCAGTGCTGGGGACAGGGAATACGAGCAGTACTTC.